This is a list of T cell receptor beta chains from one sample in a study of CD8+ T cells in alopecia areata. Generated by immunoSEQ multiplex PCR, the TCRdb table keeps only in-frame clones and is missing some. Of approximately 98,000 clones in the sample, around 59% were seen once. Sequenced input: CD8+ T cells sorted from blood. The receptors originated from a human donor in good health. CDR3s include the opening cysteine and the closing phenylalanine or tryptophan. The D gene is left open where the match is weak. The size entry is marked missing in some rows and otherwise reads once, few, many or a size class.

once	TRBV28	TRBJ1-5	-	TGTGCCAGCAGACCCCAGACAGTATATTATAGCAATCAGCCCCAGCATTTT	CASRPQTVYYSNQPQHF
-	TRBV29-1	TRBJ1-2	TRBD1	TGCAGCGAGATCGACAGGGCCCCGTCCCTCTACACCTTC	CSEIDRAPSLYTF
few	TRBV5-1	TRBJ2-5	-	TGCGCCAGCAGCATGCGGGACCCGGGTTGGGTAGAGACCCAGTACTTC	CASSMRDPGWVETQYF
many	TRBV13	TRBJ1-4	-	TGTGCCAGCAGTCCCGGGAGGGGTGCCGTTGAAAAACTGTTTTTT	CASSPGRGAVEKLFF
once	TRBV7-9	TRBJ2-7	TRBD2	TGTGCCAGCAGCTTGGTTCTAGCGGGTCCCGCCTACGAGCAGTACTTC	CASSLVLAGPAYEQYF
-	TRBV27	TRBJ1-5	TRBD1	TGTGCCAGCAGGGACAGGGGGCTTGGTCAGCCCCAGCATTTT	CASRDRGLGQPQHF
-	TRBV27	TRBJ1-5	TRBD1	TGTGCCAGCAGTCGACAGGGGGTGGGTCAGCCCCAGCATTTT	CASSRQGVGQPQHF
-	TRBV2	TRBJ2-5	-	TGTGCCAGCAGTGCTGACAGTCAAGAGACCCAGTACTTC	CASSADSQETQYF
-	TRBV5-6	TRBJ2-6	-	TGTGCCAGCAGCTTAGGAACAGGGGCCAACGTCCTGACTTTC	CASSLGTGANVLTF
few	TRBV6-5	TRBJ2-6	TRBD2	TGTGGAAGCGGGGGCTCTGGGGCCAACGTCCTGACTTTC	CGSGGSGANVLTF
-	TRBV10-3	TRBJ2-5	TRBD1	TGTGCCATCAGTTACTACAGGGGGAGGGAGACCCAGTACTTC	CAISYYRGRETQYF
-	TRBV28	TRBJ1-5	-	TGTGCCAGCCAGGGAACAGGAAGCCAGCCCCAGCATTTT	CASQGTGSQPQHF
-	TRBV5-1	TRBJ2-1	TRBD1	TGCGCCAGCAGCTACACTGACAGGGGTGCCTACAATGAGCAGTTCTTC	CASSYTDRGAYNEQFF
-	TRBV9	TRBJ1-2	-	TGTGCCAGCAGCGGAGGGACGGCCTATGGCTACACCTTC	CASSGGTAYGYTF